This TCR beta chain was obtained from a study of T cell changes during pregnancy in multiple sclerosis. The protocol was immunoSEQ multiplex PCR, while the TCRdb copy is restricted to in-frame clones and leaves out a portion. Of about 42,000 clones in the sample, 87% were seen once. This clone is labeled as medium-sized. The receptor comes from a female donor with multiple sclerosis, enrolled in a pregnancy study. Sequenced material: CD4+ T cells from peripheral blood mononuclear cells, taken after pregnancy.

The CDR3: CASSLLGNTIYF. The CDR3 coding sequence is TGTGCCAGCAGCTTATTAGGAAACACCATATATTTT. This chain uses TRBV7-2 with TRBJ1-3, with no clear D. V was pared by 2 bases and J by 4 bases, with 3 bases between. The CDR3 covers 12 residues. Germline lookup yields CDR1 SGHTA and CDR2 FQGNSA.